This TCR beta chain appears in the sequencing data of a study of blood T cells in healthy people across ages. A second about 6 to 12 cycle PCR used barcoded and J-beta primers. A single record per CDR3 protein comes from TCRdb applying MiXCR to the 5' RACE reads. The sample lists more than 1,000,000 distinct CDR3 sequences; under 30% were seen once. Study-level findings and limits: Diversity figures based on one million T cells were deemed too low.

Germline lookup yields CDR1 SGHTA and CDR2 FQGNSA. V lost 11 bases and J 1 base, leaving 14 bases between the germline ends. This CDR3 is built from 13 residues. This clonotype appeared a few times. Its cognate antigen is unknown. This sample was also put to use in a study of T cells of mothers and their children. As reported in that work: Per mother, over 9 million TCR beta CDR3 reads were obtained; per child, approximately 3 million. Detection yielded no persistent microchimeric T cell clones.

The J gene is TRBJ1-1, the V gene TRBV7-2; D not certain. What was sequenced was blood. This receptor was identified in a girl aged 2 to 9 in good health. DNA of the CDR3: TGTGCCTGCACCTACGGGCAGAACACTGAAGCTTTCTTT. Its translation: CACTYGQNTEAFF.